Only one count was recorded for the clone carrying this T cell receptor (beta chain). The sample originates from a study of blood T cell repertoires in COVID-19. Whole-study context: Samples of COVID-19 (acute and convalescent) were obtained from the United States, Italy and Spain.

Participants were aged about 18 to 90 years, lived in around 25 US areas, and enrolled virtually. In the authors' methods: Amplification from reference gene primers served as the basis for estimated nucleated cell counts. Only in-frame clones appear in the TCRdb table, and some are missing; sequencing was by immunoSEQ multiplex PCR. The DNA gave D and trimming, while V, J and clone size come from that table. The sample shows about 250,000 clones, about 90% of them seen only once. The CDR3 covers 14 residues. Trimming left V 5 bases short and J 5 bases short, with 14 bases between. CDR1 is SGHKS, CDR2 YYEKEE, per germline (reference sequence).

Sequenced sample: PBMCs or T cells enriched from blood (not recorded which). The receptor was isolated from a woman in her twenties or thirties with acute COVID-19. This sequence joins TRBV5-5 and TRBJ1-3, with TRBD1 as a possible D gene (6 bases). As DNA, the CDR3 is TGTGCCAGCAGTCCCATGGGGGACAGAAACACCATATATTTT. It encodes CASSPMGDRNTIYF.